This T cell receptor (beta chain) was captured by sequencing in a study of T cell responses to AZD1222 COVID-19 vaccine. Study-level results: Donors were mostly white British, more females; clonal diversity possibly underestimated.

Looked up from germline, CDR1 is MNHEY and CDR2 is SVGAGI. The CDR3 extends over 13 amino acids. After removal of 6 bases from V and 1 base from J, the junction contained 3 bases not matched to a gene. With respect to this clone: As yet, its antigen is unknown.

Generated by immunoSEQ multiplex PCR, the TCRdb table keeps only in-frame clones and is missing some. The repertoire holds roughly 140,000 clones, roughly nine tenths seen once, with approximately 1.8% in the top ten. This sequence joins TRBV6-5 and TRBJ2-7, with 7 bases aligning to TRBD1. The receptor's source is an adult in good health. The input for sequencing was peripheral blood, taken on day 0 of AZD1222 vaccination. In DNA, the CDR3 is TGTGCCAGCAGGACAGGGAAATCCTACGAGCAGTACTTC. The encoded protein is CASRTGKSYEQYF.